The rows below give T cell receptor beta chains drawn from one sample of a study of blood T cell repertoires in COVID-19. TCRdb keeps only in-frame clones here, not all; method: immunoSEQ multiplex PCR. The data hold over 250,000 clones, with approximately 83% observed a single time. Sequencing was performed on peripheral blood. The receptors shown here come from a human donor in a cohort sampled during active COVID-19. Each CDR3 is given with its conserved first and last residue. Clone size is not always given. Where it is, it says once, few, many or a class for expanded clones.

>TRBV7-9|NA
CASSSRSGEQYF
>TRBV19|NA
CASSLTPIREETQYF
>TRBV24-1|NA
CATSDPRLEVRETQYF
>TRBV10-2|NA
CASSESRTRYTDTQYF
>TRBV29-1|NA
CRGTGGADTEAFF
>TRBV4-2|few
CASSQDYRDRGLDGYTF
>TRBV6-4|NA
CATSHDWGGEPQHF
>TRBV7-9|NA
CASSLLRVDEQYF
>TRBV3-1/TRBV3-2|NA
CASSLSRSSYNEQFF
>TRBV7-2|few
CASSITSGVGNEQFF
>TRBV5-1|few
CASSPAGQATDQYF
>TRBV7-9|NA
CASSLDGSYEQYF
>TRBV28|NA
CASSGIAELKETQYF
>TRBV7-2|NA
CASSSGISDHF
>TRBV4-1|NA
CASSRYQGAGDYEQYF
>TRBV5-4|NA
CASSFPSGRKRNEQFF
>TRBV5-1|NA
CASSTGSNSYEQYF
>TRBV19|NA
CASSSGQGAFGYTF
>TRBV3-1/TRBV3-2|few
CASSRGQGDGYTF
>TRBV7-8|NA
CASSSPLAGGTDTQYF
>TRBV18|NA
CASSPRPLGTDTQYF
>TRBV7-9|NA
CASSPSVYEQFF
>TRBV6-4|NA
CASRATGTGLNEQFF
>TRBV7-9|NA
CASSLALAVETQYF
>TRBV28|NA
CASRTGGQPQHF
>TRBV2|NA
CASTVIYTDTQYF
>TRBV19|NA
CASRALAISTDTQYF
>TRBV28|NA
CASRRTSAGGQETQYF
>TRBV24-1|NA
CATSGTSGVTQYF
>TRBV18|NA
CASSPNRGTGNTIYF
>TRBV3-1/TRBV3-2|NA
CASSSYRELAGRGGELFF
>TRBV5-1|NA
CASTSGPGESGELFF
>TRBV5-1|NA
CASSLAGLDLYEQYF
>TRBV7-9|NA
CASSLGLVINTGELFF
>TRBV10-2|NA
CASSDEGLNTGELFF
>TRBV5-1|NA
CASSLPPSGELFF
>TRBV6-5|NA
CASSYRREATNEKLFF
>TRBV5-1|once
CASSLSGTDTQYF
>TRBV6-5|NA
CASRGTGRLEPQHF
>TRBV7-9|NA
CASSLYTDTQYF
>TRBV11-2|once
CASSLGHTGTYNEQFF
>TRBV7-2|NA
CASSLATGTQPQHF
>TRBV5-4|NA
CASSTGGTFYEQYF
>TRBV6-5|few
CASRPPTGNTEAFF
>TRBV27|NA
CASSSSGTPYSNQPQHF
>TRBV9|NA
CASSWEFGGEQFF
>TRBV9|NA
CASSYPNSEQPQHF
>TRBV20-1|NA
CSARLADTQYF
>TRBV19|NA
CASSTQGDYGYTF
>TRBV4-3|NA
CASSQDSVRTGSYNEQFF
>TRBV5-4|NA
CASSVGGRTEAFF